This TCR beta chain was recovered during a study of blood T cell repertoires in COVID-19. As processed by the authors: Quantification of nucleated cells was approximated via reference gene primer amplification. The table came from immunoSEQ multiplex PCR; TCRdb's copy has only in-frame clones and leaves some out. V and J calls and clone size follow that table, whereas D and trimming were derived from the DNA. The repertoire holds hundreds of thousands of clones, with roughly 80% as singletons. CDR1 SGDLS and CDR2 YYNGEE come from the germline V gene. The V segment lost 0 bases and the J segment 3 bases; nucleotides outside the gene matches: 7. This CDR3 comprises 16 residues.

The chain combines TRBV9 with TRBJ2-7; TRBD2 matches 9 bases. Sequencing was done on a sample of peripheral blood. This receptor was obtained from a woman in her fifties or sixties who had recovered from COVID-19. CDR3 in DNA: TGTGCCAGCAGCGTAGCCCCTAGCGGGACGCGCTACGAGCAGTACTTC. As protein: CASSVAPSGTRYEQYF.